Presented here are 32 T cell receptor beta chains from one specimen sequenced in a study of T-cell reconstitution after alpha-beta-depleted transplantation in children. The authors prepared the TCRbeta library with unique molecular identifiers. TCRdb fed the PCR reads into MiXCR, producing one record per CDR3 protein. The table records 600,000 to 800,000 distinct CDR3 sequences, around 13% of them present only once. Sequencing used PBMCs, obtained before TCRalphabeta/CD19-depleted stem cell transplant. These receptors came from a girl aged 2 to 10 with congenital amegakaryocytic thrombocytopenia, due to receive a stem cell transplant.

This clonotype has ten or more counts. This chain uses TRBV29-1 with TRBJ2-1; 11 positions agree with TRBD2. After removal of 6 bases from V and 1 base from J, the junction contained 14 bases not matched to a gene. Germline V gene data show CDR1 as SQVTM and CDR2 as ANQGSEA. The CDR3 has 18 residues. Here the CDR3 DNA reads TGCAGCGTCCCCTATCCTAGCGGGAGGCGCGCATCCTACAATGAGCAGTTCTTC. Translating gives CSVPYPSGRRASYNEQFF.

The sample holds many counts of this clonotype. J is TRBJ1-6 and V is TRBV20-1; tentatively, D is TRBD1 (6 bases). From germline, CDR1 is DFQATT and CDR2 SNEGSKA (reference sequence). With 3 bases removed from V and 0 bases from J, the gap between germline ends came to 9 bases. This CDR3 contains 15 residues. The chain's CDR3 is CSASMGASYNSPLHF. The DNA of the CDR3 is TGCAGTGCTAGTATGGGGGCCTCCTATAATTCACCCCTCCACTTT.

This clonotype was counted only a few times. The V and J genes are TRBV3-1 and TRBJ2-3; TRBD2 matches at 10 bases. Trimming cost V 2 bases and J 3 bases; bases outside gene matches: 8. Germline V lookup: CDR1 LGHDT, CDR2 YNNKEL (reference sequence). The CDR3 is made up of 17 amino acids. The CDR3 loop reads CASSQLTGLADTDTQYF. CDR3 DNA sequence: TGTGCCAGCAGCCAACTTACCGGACTAGCGGATACAGATACGCAGTATTTT.

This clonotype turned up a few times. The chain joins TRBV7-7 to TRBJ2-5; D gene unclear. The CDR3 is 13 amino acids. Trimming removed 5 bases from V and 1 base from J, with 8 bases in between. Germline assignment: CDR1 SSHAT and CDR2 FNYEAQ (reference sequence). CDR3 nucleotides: TGTGCCAGCAGCCAGGACGTCCAAGAGACCCAGTACTTC. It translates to CASSQDVQETQYF.

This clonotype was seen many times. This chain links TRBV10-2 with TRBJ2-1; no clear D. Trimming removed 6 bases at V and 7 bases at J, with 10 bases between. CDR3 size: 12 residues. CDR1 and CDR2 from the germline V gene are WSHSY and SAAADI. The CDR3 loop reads CASRETINEQFF. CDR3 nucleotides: TGCGCCAGCAGGGAGACGATAAATGAGCAGTTCTTC.

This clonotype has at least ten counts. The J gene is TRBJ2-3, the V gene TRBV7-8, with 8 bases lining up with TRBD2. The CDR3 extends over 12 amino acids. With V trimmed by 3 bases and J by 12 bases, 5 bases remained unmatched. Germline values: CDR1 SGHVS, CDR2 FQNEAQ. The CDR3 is CASSFSGTAQYF. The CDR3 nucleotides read TGTGCCAGCAGCTTTAGCGGGACGGCACAGTATTTT.

The CDR3 loop reads CASSPERTSGESYNEQFF. The CDR3 DNA follows: TGCGCCAGCAGCCCGGAACGGACTAGCGGGGAATCCTACAATGAGCAGTTCTTC. V usage is TRBV5-1 and J usage is TRBJ2-1; TRBD2 aligns across 12 bases. The germline gives CDR1 SGHRS, CDR2 YFSETQ. This CDR3 has 18 amino acids. V lost 4 bases to trimming and J lost 1 base; unmatched junction nucleotides: 9.

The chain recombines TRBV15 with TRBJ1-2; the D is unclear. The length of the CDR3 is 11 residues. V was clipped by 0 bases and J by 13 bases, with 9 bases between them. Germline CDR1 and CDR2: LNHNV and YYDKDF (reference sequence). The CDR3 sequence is CATSRDIGLTF. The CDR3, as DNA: TGTGCCACCAGCAGAGATATTGGACTCACCTTC.

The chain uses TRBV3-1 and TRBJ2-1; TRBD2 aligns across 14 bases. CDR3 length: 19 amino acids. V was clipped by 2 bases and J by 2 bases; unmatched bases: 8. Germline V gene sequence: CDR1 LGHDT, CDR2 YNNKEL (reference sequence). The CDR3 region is CASSQPGTSGSRAYNEQFF. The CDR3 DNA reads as TGTGCCAGCAGCCAACCCGGGACTAGCGGGAGTCGGGCCTACAATGAGCAGTTCTTC.

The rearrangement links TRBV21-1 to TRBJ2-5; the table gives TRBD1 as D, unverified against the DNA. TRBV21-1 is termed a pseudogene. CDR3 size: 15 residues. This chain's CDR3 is CASSKLSRTWETQYF. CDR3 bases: TGTGCCAGCAGCAAACTGTCGCGGACTTGGGAGACCCAGTACTTC.

The CDR3 spells CASSEDENYGYTF. DNA of the CDR3: TGTGCCAGCAGTGAGGACGAGAACTATGGCTACACCTTC. V gene TRBV6-1 combines with J gene TRBJ1-2; the D is unclear. With 3 bases removed from V and 2 bases from J, the gap between germline ends came to 7 bases. This CDR3 spans 13 amino acids. Germline assignment: CDR1 MNHNS and CDR2 SASEGT.

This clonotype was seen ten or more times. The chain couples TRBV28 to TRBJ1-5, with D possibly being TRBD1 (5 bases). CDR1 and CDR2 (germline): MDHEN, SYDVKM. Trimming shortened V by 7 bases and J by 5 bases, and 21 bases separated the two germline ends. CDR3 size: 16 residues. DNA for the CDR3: TGTGCCAGCAATCACCCTGACACGGACACCTATCAGCCCCAGCATTTT. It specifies CASNHPDTDTYQPQHF. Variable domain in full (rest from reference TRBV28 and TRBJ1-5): DVKVTQSSRYLVKRTGEKVFLECVQDMDHENMFWYRQDPGLGLRLIYFSYDVKMKEKGDIPEGYSVSREKKERFSLILESASTNQTSMYLCASNHPDTDTYQPQHFGDGTRLSIL.

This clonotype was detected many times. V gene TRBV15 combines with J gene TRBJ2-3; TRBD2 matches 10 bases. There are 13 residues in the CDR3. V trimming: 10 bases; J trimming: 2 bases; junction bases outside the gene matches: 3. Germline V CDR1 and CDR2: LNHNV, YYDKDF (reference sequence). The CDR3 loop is CAIGTSATDTQYF. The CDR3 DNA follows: TGTGCCATCGGGACTAGCGCCACAGATACGCAGTATTTT. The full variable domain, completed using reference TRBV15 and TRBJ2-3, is DAMVIQNPRYQVTQFGKPVTLSCSQTLNHNVMYWYQQKSSQAPKLLFHYYDKDFNNEADTPDNFQSRRPNTSFCFLDIRSPGLGDTAMYLCAIGTSATDTQYFGPGTRLTVL.

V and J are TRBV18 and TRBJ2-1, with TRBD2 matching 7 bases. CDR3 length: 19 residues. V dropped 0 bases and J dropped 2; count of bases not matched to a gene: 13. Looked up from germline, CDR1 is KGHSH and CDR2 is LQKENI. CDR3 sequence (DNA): TGTGCCAGCTCACCACCGATGATGCCCCAGCGGGAAGCCTACAATGAGCAGTTCTTC. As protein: CASSPPMMPQREAYNEQFF.

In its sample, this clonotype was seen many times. The chain's CDR3 is CSGGGPYGYTF. The DNA of the CDR3 is TGCAGTGGGGGGGGCCCCTATGGCTACACCTTC. The chain is built from TRBV20-1 and TRBJ1-2; tentative D call: TRBD1 (6 bases). The germline V gene has CDR1 DFQATT and CDR2 SNEGSKA (reference sequence). The CDR3 runs to 11 residues. V dropped 7 bases and J dropped 4 bases, with 10 bases sitting between them.

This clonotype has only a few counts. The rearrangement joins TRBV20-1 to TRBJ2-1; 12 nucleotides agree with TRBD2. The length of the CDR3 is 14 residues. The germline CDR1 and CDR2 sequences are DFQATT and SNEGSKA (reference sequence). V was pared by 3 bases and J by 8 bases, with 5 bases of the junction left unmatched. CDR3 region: CSASLTSGSDEQFF. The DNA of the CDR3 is TGCAGTGCTAGCCTGACTAGCGGGAGCGATGAGCAGTTCTTC.

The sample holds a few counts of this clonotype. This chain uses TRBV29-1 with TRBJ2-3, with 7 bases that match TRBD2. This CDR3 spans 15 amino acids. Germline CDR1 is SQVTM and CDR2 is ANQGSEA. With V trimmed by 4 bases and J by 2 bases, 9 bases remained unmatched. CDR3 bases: TGCAGCGTTGCGCGGGAGAAAGCCCCCACAGATACGCAGTATTTT. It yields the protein CSVAREKAPTDTQYF.

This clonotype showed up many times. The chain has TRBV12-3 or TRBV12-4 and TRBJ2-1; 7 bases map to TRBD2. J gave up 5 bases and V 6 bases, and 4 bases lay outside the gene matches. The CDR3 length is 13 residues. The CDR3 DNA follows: TGTGCCAGCAGGAAGCGGGGAGACAATGAGCAGTTCTTC. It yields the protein CASRKRGDNEQFF.

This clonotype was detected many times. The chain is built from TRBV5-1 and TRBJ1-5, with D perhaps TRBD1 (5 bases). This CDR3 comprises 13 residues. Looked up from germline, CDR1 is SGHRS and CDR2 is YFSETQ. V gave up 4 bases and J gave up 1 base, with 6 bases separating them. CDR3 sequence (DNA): TGCGCCAGCAGCCGGGACAGCAATCAGCCCCAGCATTTT. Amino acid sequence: CASSRDSNQPQHF. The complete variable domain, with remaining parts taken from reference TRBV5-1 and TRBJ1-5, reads KAGVTQTPRYLIKTRGQQVTLSCSPISGHRSVSWYQQTPGQGLQFLFEYFSETQRNKGNFPGRFSGRQFSNSRSEMNVSTLELGDSALYLCASSRDSNQPQHFGDGTRLSIL.

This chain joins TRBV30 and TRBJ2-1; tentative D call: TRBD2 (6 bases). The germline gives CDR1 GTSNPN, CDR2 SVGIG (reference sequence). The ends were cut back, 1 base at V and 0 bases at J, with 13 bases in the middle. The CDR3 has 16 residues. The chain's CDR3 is CAWSAGTSSSYNEQFF. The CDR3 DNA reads TGTGCCTGGAGTGCCGGGACTTCCAGCTCCTACAATGAGCAGTTCTTC.

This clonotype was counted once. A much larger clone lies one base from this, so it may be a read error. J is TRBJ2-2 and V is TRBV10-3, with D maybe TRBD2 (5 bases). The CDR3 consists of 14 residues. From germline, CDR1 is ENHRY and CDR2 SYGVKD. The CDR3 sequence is CAHKELQNTGELSF. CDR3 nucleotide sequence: TGTGCCCACAAAGAGTTGCAGAACACCGGGGAGCTGTCTTTT.

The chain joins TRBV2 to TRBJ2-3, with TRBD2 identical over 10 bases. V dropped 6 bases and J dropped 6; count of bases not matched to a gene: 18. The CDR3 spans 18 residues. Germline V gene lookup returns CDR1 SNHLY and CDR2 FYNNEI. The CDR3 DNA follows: TGTGCCAGCAGCCCCCCATCCCCGCTAGCGGGAGTCGGCGATACGCAGTATTTT. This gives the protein CASSPPSPLAGVGDTQYF.

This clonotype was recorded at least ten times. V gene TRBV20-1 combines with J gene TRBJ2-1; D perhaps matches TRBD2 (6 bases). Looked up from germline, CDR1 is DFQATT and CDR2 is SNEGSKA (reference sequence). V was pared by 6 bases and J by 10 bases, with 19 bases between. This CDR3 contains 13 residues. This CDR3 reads CSALVDTAGEQFF. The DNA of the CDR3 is TGCAGTGCCCTAGTTGATACTGCGGGAGAGCAGTTCTTC.

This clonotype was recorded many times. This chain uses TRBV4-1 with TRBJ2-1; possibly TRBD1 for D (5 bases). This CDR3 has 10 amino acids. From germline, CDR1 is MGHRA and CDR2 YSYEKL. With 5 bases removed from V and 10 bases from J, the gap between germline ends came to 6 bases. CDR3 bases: TGCGCCAGCAGCTACAGGGAGCAGTTCTTC. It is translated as CASSYREQFF.

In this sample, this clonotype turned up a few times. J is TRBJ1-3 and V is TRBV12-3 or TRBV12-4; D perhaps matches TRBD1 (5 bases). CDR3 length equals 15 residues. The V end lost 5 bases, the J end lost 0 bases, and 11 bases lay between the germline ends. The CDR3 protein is CASSRGRFSGNTIYF. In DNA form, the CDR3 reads TGTGCCAGCAGTAGGGGACGGTTCTCTGGAAACACCATATATTTT.

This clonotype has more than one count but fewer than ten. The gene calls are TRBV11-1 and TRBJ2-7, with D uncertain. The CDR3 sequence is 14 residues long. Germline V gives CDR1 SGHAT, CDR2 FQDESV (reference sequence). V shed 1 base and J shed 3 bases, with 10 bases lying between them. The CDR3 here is CASSLEVGFYEQYF. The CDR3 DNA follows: TGTGCCAGCAGCTTAGAGGTCGGGTTCTACGAGCAGTACTTC.

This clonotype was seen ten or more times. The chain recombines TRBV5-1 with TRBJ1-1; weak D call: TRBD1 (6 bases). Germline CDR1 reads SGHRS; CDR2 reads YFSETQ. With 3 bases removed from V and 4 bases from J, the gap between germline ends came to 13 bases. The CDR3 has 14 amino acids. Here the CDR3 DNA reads TGCGCCAGCAGCTCGGCGCAGGGGAGCACTGAAGCTTTCTTT. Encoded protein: CASSSAQGSTEAFF.

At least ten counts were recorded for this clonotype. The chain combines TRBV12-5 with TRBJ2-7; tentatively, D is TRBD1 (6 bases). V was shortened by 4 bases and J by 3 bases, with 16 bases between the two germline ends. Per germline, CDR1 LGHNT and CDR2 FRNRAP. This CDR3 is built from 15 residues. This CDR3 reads CASGSGQSSLYEQYF. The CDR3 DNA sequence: TGTGCTAGTGGTTCCGGACAGTCCAGCCTCTACGAGCAGTACTTC. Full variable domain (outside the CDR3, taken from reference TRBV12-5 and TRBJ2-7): DARVTQTPRHKVTEMGQEVTMRCQPILGHNTVFWYRQTMMQGLELLAYFRNRAPLDDSGMPKDRFSAEMPDATLATLKIQPSEPRDSAVYFCASGSGQSSLYEQYFGPGTRLTVT.

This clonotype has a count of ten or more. CDR3 region: CASSPDGVAEAFF. The CDR3 DNA is TGCGCCAGCAGCCCGGACGGGGTAGCTGAAGCTTTCTTT. V gene TRBV5-1 combines with J gene TRBJ1-1; no firm D call. The V end lost 4 bases, the J end lost 6 bases, and 13 bases lay between the germline ends. CDR3 length: 13 amino acids. Germline values: CDR1 SGHRS, CDR2 YFSETQ.

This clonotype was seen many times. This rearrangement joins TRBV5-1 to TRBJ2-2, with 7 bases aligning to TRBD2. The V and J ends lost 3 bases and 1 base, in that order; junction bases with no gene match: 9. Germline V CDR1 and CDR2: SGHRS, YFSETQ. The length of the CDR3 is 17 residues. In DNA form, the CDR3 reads TGCGCCAGCAGCTCCTCTAGCGGACTGAAGAACACCGGGGAGCTGTTTTTT. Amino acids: CASSSSSGLKNTGELFF.

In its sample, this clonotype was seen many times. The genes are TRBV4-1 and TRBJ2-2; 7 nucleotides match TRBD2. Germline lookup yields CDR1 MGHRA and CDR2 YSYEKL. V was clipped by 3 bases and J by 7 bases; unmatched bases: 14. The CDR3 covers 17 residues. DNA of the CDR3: TGCGCCAGCAGCCAGGATCCCATCACTAGCGTCAACGGGGAGCTGTTTTTT. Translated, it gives CASSQDPITSVNGELFF.

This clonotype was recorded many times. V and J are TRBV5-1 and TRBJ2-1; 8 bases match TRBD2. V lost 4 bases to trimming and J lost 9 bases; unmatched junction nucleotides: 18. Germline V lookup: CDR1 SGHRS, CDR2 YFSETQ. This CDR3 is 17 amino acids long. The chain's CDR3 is CASSQSITSGLLGEQFF. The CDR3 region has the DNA TGCGCCAGCAGCCAGTCCATCACTAGCGGTTTGTTGGGTGAGCAGTTCTTC.